Following are 27 T cell receptor beta chains from one sample sequenced in a study of OX40 agonist ivuxolimab in advanced cancers. Sequencing used immunoSEQ multiplex PCR; TCRdb keeps in-frame clones, though not all of them. The sample holds tens of thousands of clones, about four fifths seen once. Source: CD4+ or CD8+ T cells sorted from blood, taken in a trial of the OX40 agonist ivuxolimab. The receptor source for this set is an adult with an advanced solid tumor such as melanoma, head and neck, liver or kidney cancer.

The chain is built from TRBV9 and TRBJ2-1, with 7 bases fitting TRBD2. The CDR3 extends over 13 amino acids. The V and J ends lost 0 bases and 7 bases, in that order; junction bases with no gene match: 1. The germline V gene encodes CDR1 SGDLS and CDR2 YYNGEE. This chain's CDR3 is CASSVGLANEQFF. Here the CDR3 DNA reads TGTGCCAGCAGCGTAGGACTAGCTAATGAGCAGTTCTTC.

The V gene is TRBV28, the J gene TRBJ1-1; D remains unclear. V lost 7 bases, J lost 2 bases, and 17 bases lay in between. The length of the CDR3 is 15 residues. Germline-derived CDR1 and CDR2 are MDHEN and SYDVKM. CDR3 residues: CASKGWNSLNTEAFF. Here the CDR3 DNA reads TGTGCCAGCAAAGGTTGGAACAGTCTTAACACTGAAGCTTTCTTT.

The chain combines TRBV25-1 with TRBJ2-5, with unresolved D. V was pared by 6 bases and J by 4 bases, with 15 bases between. The CDR3 is 14 amino acids. Germline CDR1 and CDR2: MGHDK and SYGVNS. CDR3 in DNA: TGTGCCAGCAGCCCTTTATTGGATCTAGAGACCCAGTACTTC. Its protein is CASSPLLDLETQYF.

The chain has TRBV6-1 and TRBJ1-2; TRBD1 aligns across 7 bases. The CDR3 sequence is 12 residues long. The trim removed 8 bases at V and 4 bases at J, leaving 4 bases unmatched. Germline CDR1 MNHNS, CDR2 SASEGT. The CDR3 is CASLGQLYGYTF. CDR3 coding DNA: TGTGCCAGCCTGGGACAGCTCTATGGCTACACCTTC.

The rearrangement uses TRBV30 and TRBJ2-5, with D possibly matching TRBD2 (5 bases). CDR1 and CDR2 (germline): GTSNPN, SVGIG (reference sequence). There are 12 residues in the CDR3. V gave up 4 bases and J gave up 4 bases, with 10 bases separating them. This chain's CDR3 is CAWTGVSETQYF. The CDR3 nucleotides read TGTGCCTGGACCGGGGTCTCAGAGACCCAGTACTTC.

The chain links TRBV28 to TRBJ2-3, with D perhaps TRBD2 (6 bases). Germline CDR1 is MDHEN and CDR2 is SYDVKM. Trimming pared 6 bases from V and 0 bases from J, leaving 13 bases between. The CDR3 loop spans 15 amino acids. In nucleotides, the CDR3 is TGTGCCAGCAGCTTACTGGAGGGGAGCACAGATACGCAGTATTTT. Residues: CASSLLEGSTDTQYF.

The chain employs TRBV2 and TRBJ1-5; D remains unclear. In germline, CDR1 is SNHLY, CDR2 FYNNEI. There are 14 residues in the CDR3. V dropped 3 bases and J dropped 6 bases, with 12 bases sitting between them. The CDR3 nucleotides read TGTGCCAGCAGTGAGGGCATGCCGCGTCAGCCCCAGCATTTT. The encoded protein is CASSEGMPRQPQHF.

This clone was picked up one time. The chain joins TRBV10-2 to TRBJ1-5, with D perhaps matching TRBD1 (5 bases). This CDR3 comprises 13 residues. Germline lookup yields CDR1 WSHSY and CDR2 SAAADI. V lost 2 bases and J 5 bases, leaving 7 bases between the germline ends. DNA of the CDR3: TGCGCCAGCAGTGAGGTGGGACATCAGCCCCAGCATTTT. Residues: CASSEVGHQPQHF.

The V gene is TRBV28, the J gene TRBJ2-2; 8 bases fit TRBD2. Germline V gene data show CDR1 as MDHEN and CDR2 as SYDVKM. CDR3 length: 17 amino acids. V gave up 3 bases and J gave up 0 bases; unmatched junction bases: 6. DNA of the CDR3: TGTGCCAGCAGTTTTCAAGCGGGAGCACCGAACACCGGGGAGCTGTTTTTT. As protein: CASSFQAGAPNTGELFF. Supplemented by reference TRBV28 and TRBJ2-2, the full variable domain reads DVKVTQSSRYLVKRTGEKVFLECVQDMDHENMFWYRQDPGLGLRLIYFSYDVKMKEKGDIPEGYSVSREKKERFSLILESASTNQTSMYLCASSFQAGAPNTGELFFGEGSRLTVL.

Note on this clone: The junction shows a germline mismatch at one end, possibly a read error. This chain links TRBV5-3 with TRBJ1-1; D remains unclear. TRBV5-3 counts as an open reading frame of uncertain function. CDR3 length: 13 amino acids. CDR3 sequence: CASSLGGNTEAFF. CDR3 coding DNA: TGTGCCAGCAGCTTGGGAGGGAACACTGAAGCTTTCTTT.

In its sample, this clone was seen once. This rearrangement joins TRBV7-9 to TRBJ2-5, with D unclear. The CDR3 consists of 13 residues. Germline V lookup: CDR1 SEHNR, CDR2 FQNEAQ (reference sequence). The germline V and J ends were trimmed by 0 bases and 6 bases, with 8 bases remaining between them. CDR3 in amino acids: CASSLAPDQTQYF. The CDR3 DNA reads as TGTGCCAGCAGCTTAGCGCCAGATCAGACCCAGTACTTC. Drawing the rest from reference TRBV7-9 and TRBJ2-5, the complete variable domain is DTGVSQNPRHKITKRGQNVTFRCDPISEHNRLYWYRQTLGQGPEFLTYFQNEAQLEKSRLLSDRFSAERPKGSFSTLEIQRTEQGDSAMYLCASSLAPDQTQYFGPGTRLLVL.

The V and J genes are TRBV4-1 and TRBJ2-1; weak D call: TRBD2 (5 bases). Germline V lookup: CDR1 MGHRA, CDR2 YSYEKL. Deletions cut 5 bases from V and 0 bases from J, with 11 bases between. This CDR3 has 15 amino acids. The CDR3 bases are TGCGCCAGCAGCATACGCAGCGGCTCCTACAATGAGCAGTTCTTC. Residues: CASSIRSGSYNEQFF.

This clone occurred once. The genes are TRBV6-5 and TRBJ1-1, with no clear D. V shed 0 bases and J shed 1 base, with 9 bases lying between them. In germline, CDR1 is MNHEY, CDR2 SVGAGI. This CDR3 contains 15 residues. The CDR3 sequence is CASSYSSEANTEAFF. CDR3 nucleotides: TGTGCCAGCAGTTACTCGTCGGAAGCGAACACTGAAGCTTTCTTT.

The J gene is TRBJ2-2, the V gene TRBV28, with TRBD2 matching over 7 bases. The V and J ends lost 7 bases and 0 bases, in that order; junction bases with no gene match: 8. CDR3 length equals 16 residues. From germline, CDR1 is MDHEN and CDR2 SYDVKM. CDR3 sequence reads: CASIAGTESNTGELFF. The CDR3 DNA sequence: TGTGCCAGCATAGCGGGTACAGAATCGAACACCGGGGAGCTGTTTTTT.

The V gene is TRBV10-1, the J gene TRBJ2-3; D is unclear. The CDR3 consists of 14 residues. The V gene lost 3 bases and the J gene lost 2 bases, with 9 bases spanning the gap. In germline, CDR1 is WNHNN, CDR2 SYGVQD (reference sequence). Here the CDR3 DNA reads TGCGCCAGCAGTGACAACAGCAACACAGATACGCAGTATTTT. Translation gives CASSDNSNTDTQYF.

The CDR3 loop reads CASSPTGTGLNTEAFF. DNA of the CDR3: TGTGCCAGCAGTCCTACCGGGACAGGGCTGAACACTGAAGCTTTCTTT. This sequence joins TRBV2 and TRBJ1-1, with 9 bases aligning to TRBD1. This CDR3 region has 16 residues. CDR1 SNHLY and CDR2 FYNNEI come from the germline V gene. V lost 5 bases, J lost 0 bases, and 7 bases stayed unmatched.

The chain joins TRBV7-9 to TRBJ2-5, with 7 nucleotides matching TRBD1. V was pared by 4 bases and J by 2 bases, with 4 bases of the junction left unmatched. The CDR3 spans 14 residues. In germline, CDR1 is SEHNR, CDR2 FQNEAQ (reference sequence). CDR3 DNA sequence: TGTGCCAGCAGCTACGGACAGGCGCAAGAGACCCAGTACTTC. It codes for CASSYGQAQETQYF.

This clone was seen more than once but under ten times. V and J are TRBV7-9 and TRBJ1-5, with no clear D. CDR3 length: 11 residues. Germline loops: CDR1 SEHNR, CDR2 FQNEAQ (reference sequence). V gave up 3 bases and J gave up 9 bases, with 6 bases separating them. CDR3 in DNA: TGTGCCAGCAGCTTGTCTGGGCCCCAGCATTTT. Translation gives CASSLSGPQHF.

The chain recombines TRBV6-1 with TRBJ1-2; D is unresolved. CDR1 MNHNS and CDR2 SASEGT come from the germline V gene. This CDR3 contains 12 residues. Trimming took off 1 base at V and 8 bases at J, with 8 bases between the two ends. CDR3 in amino acids: CASSEGAPGYTF. DNA of the CDR3: TGTGCCAGCAGTGAAGGGGCCCCCGGCTACACCTTC.

V and J are TRBV19 and TRBJ1-1; weak D call: TRBD1 (5 bases). Between the trimmed V and J ends, which lost 6 bases and 4 bases, there was a span of 9 bases. CDR3 length: 12 amino acids. CDR1 and CDR2 from the germline V gene are LNHDA and SQIVND (reference sequence). In DNA form, the CDR3 reads TGTGCCAGTAGGCTAGGGGCCACTGAAGCTTTCTTT. Amino acids: CASRLGATEAFF.

This clone was detected only once. The chain recombines TRBV7-2 with TRBJ2-1, with D tentatively TRBD2 (6 bases). V was pared by 2 bases and J by 5 bases, with 13 bases between. The germline V gene encodes CDR1 SGHTA and CDR2 FQGNSA. This CDR3 has 15 amino acids. The CDR3 spells CASSLMGLQNNEQFF. Here the CDR3 DNA reads TGTGCCAGCAGCTTAATGGGACTGCAGAACAATGAGCAGTTCTTC.

The chain joins TRBV2 to TRBJ2-1, with D perhaps TRBD1 (5 bases). The CDR3 has 16 amino acids. The V and J ends lost 0 bases and 3 bases respectively, with 12 bases between them. CDR1 SNHLY and CDR2 FYNNEI come from the germline V gene. For the CDR3, the DNA is TGTGCCAGCAGTGAAGCGCAGGGTTTAAACTACAATGAGCAGTTCTTC. Translation: CASSEAQGLNYNEQFF.

This clone appeared a few times. The chain is built from TRBV4-1 and TRBJ1-2; tentatively, D is TRBD1 (6 bases). Between the trimmed V and J ends, which lost 4 bases and 4 bases, there was a span of 16 bases. In germline, CDR1 is MGHRA, CDR2 YSYEKL. CDR3 length equals 15 residues. This CDR3 reads CASSRGPGVVYGYTF. DNA for the CDR3: TGCGCCAGCAGCCGTGGGCCAGGGGTGGTCTATGGCTACACCTTC.

The rearrangement links TRBV7-2 to TRBJ1-5, with TRBD1 matching 9 bases. Germline V gene data show CDR1 as SGHTA and CDR2 as FQGNSA. Trimming at V came to 4 bases and at J to 4 bases, leaving 5 bases not matched to a gene. The CDR3 consists of 15 residues. This CDR3 is CASSSPGQGNQPQHF. As DNA, the CDR3 is TGTGCCAGCAGCTCACCGGGACAGGGAAATCAGCCCCAGCATTTT.

The V call is TRBV7-6, the J call TRBJ2-2; TRBD2 aligns across 10 bases. This CDR3 is 15 amino acids long. J gave up 3 bases and V 3 bases, and 1 base lay outside the gene matches. Germline V CDR1 and CDR2: SGHVS, FNYEAQ. DNA for the CDR3: TGTGCCAGCAGCTTGGGGACTAGCGACACCGGGGAGCTGTTTTTT. Its protein is CASSLGTSDTGELFF.

In this sample, this clone turned up once. This sequence joins TRBV25-1 and TRBJ2-7; the D gene is possibly TRBD2 (5 bases). Germline CDR1 reads MGHDK; CDR2 reads SYGVNS. Trimming cost V 4 bases and J 4 bases, with 20 bases left between them. The CDR3 loop spans 16 amino acids. CDR3 DNA sequence: TGTGCCAGCAGTGGTCCGTCAAGAGGGTACGGGTACGAGCAGTACGTC. Its translation is CASSGPSRGYGYEQYV.

This clone was observed a few times. The chain has TRBV29-1 and TRBJ2-2; the D is unclear. The germline V and J ends were trimmed by 7 bases and 2 bases, with 11 bases remaining between them. CDR3 length equals 13 residues. Per germline, CDR1 SQVTM and CDR2 ANQGSEA. CDR3: CSASETNTGELFF. The CDR3 DNA reads TGCAGCGCCTCAGAAACCAACACCGGGGAGCTGTTTTTT.